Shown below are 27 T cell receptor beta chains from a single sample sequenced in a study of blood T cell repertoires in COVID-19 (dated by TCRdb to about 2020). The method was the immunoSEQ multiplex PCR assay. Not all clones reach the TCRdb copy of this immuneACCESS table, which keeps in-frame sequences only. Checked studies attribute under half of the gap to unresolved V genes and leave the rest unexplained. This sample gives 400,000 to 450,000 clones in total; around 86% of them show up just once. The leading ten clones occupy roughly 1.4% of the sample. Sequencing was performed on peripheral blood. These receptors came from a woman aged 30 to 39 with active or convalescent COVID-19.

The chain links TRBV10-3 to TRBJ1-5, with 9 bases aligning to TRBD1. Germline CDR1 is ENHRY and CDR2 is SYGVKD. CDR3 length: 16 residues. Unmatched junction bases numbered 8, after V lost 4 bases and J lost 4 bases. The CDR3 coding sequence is TGTGCCATCAGTGCGGGACAGGGAGGCAAAAATCAGCCCCAGCATTTT. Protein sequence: CAISAGQGGKNQPQHF.

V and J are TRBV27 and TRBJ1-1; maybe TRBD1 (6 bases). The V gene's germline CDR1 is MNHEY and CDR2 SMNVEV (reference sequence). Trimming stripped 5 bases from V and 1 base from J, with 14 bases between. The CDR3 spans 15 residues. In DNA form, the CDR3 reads TGTGCCAGCAGTAGTCCGGGACATACGAACACTGAAGCTTTCTTT. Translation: CASSSPGHTNTEAFF.

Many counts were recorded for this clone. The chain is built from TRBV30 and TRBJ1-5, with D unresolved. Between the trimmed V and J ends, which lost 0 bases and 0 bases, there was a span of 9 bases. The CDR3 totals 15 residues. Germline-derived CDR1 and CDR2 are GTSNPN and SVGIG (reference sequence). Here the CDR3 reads CAWSVRQVSNQPQHF. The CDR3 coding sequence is TGTGCCTGGAGTGTACGGCAGGTTAGCAATCAGCCCCAGCATTTT.

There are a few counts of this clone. The CDR3 loop is CASSRKPGQVHTGELFF. The CDR3 DNA is TGCGCCAGCAGCCGAAAACCGGGACAGGTACACACCGGGGAGCTGTTTTTT. The chain couples TRBV5-1 to TRBJ2-2; TRBD1 matches 8 bases. The CDR3 has 17 amino acids. The trim removed 4 bases at V and 3 bases at J, leaving 11 bases unmatched. Germline lookup yields CDR1 SGHRS and CDR2 YFSETQ.

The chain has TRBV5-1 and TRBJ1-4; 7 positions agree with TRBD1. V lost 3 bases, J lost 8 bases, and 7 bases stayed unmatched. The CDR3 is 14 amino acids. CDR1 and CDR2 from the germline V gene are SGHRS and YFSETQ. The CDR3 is CASSSGTVGEKLFF. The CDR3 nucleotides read TGCGCCAGCAGCTCCGGGACAGTAGGCGAAAAACTGTTTTTT.

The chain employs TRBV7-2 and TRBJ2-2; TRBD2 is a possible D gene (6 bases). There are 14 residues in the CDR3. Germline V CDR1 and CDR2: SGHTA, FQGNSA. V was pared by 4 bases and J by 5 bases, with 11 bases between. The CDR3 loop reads CASSSGLTTGELFF. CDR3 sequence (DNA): TGTGCCAGCAGCTCGGGACTTACTACCGGGGAGCTGTTTTTT. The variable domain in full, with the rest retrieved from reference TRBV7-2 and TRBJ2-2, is GAGVSQSPSNKVTEKGKDVELRCDPISGHTALYWYRQSLGQGLEFLIYFQGNSAPDKSGLPSDRFSAERTGGSVSTLTIQRTQQEDSAVYLCASSSGLTTGELFFGEGSRLTVL.

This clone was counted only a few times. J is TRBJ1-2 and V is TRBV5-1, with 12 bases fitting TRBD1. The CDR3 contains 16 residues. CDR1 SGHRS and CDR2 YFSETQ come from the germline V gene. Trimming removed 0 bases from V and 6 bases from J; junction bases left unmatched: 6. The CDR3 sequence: CASSLGPGTGGNGYTF. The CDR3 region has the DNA TGCGCCAGCAGCTTGGGGCCGGGGACAGGGGGCAATGGCTACACCTTC.

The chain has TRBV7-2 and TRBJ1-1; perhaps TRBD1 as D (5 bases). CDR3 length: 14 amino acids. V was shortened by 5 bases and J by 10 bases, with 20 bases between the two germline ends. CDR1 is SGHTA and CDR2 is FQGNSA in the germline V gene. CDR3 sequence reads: CASSASWGRRGAFF. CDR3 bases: TGTGCCAGCAGCGCCTCTTGGGGCCGGAGGGGAGCTTTCTTT.

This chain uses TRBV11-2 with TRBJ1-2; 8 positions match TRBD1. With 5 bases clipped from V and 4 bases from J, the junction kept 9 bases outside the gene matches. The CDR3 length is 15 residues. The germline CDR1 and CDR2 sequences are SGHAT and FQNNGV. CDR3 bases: TGTGCCAGCAGCCCATCAGGGGGCCCCCTCTATGGCTACACCTTC. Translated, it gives CASSPSGGPLYGYTF.

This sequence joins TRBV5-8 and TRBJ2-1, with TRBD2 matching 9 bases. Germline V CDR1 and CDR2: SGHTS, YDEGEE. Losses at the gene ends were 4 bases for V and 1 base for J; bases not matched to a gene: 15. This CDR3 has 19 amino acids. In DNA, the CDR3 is TGTGCCAGCAGCCTGAATGTAATAGCGGGAGTAGTTTCCTACAATGAGCAGTTCTTC. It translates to CASSLNVIAGVVSYNEQFF.

CDR3 DNA sequence: TGTGCCAGCTCAGTGCGGGACTTGGGGAACACTGAAGCTTTCTTT. Protein product: CASSVRDLGNTEAFF. This chain links TRBV18 with TRBJ1-1; tentatively, D is TRBD1 (5 bases). The V end lost 5 bases, the J end lost 1 base, and 14 bases lay between the germline ends. Germline V gives CDR1 KGHSH, CDR2 LQKENI. The CDR3 is 15 amino acids.

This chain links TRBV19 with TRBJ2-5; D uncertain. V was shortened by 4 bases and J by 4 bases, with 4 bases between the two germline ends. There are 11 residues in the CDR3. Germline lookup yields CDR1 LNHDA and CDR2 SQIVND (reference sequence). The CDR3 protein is CASSTLETQYF. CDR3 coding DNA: TGTGCCAGTAGTACCTTAGAGACCCAGTACTTC.

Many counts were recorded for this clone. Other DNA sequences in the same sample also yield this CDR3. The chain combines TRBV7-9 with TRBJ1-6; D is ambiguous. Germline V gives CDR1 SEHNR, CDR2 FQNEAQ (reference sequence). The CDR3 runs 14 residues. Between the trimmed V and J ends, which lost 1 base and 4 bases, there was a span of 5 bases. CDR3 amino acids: CASSLEQYNSPLHF. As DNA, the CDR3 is TGTGCCAGCAGCTTAGAACAGTATAATTCACCCCTCCACTTT.

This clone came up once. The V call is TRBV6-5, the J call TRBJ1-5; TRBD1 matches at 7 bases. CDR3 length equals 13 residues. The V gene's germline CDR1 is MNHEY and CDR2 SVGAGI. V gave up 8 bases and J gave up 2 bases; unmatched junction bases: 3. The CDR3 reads CASDDRGNQPQHF. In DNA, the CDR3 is TGTGCCAGCGATGACAGGGGCAATCAGCCCCAGCATTTT.

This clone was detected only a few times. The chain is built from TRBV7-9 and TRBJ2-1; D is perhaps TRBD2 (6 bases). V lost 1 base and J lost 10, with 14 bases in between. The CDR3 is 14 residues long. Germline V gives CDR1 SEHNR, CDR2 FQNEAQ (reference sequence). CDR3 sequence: CASSLVPSSDEQFF. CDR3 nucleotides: TGTGCCAGCAGCTTAGTCCCATCTAGCGACGAGCAGTTCTTC.

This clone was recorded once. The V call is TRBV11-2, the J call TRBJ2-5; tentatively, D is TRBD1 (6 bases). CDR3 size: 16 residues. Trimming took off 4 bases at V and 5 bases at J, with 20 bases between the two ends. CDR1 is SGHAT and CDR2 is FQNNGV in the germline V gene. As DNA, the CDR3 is TGTGCCAGCAGCTCTAATCCAGGGGTCGGTGGGGAGACCCAGTACTTC. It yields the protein CASSSNPGVGGETQYF.

In nucleotides, the CDR3 is TGCGCCAGCAGCTCGACAGGGAGCACAGATACGCAGTATTTT. The encoded protein is CASSSTGSTDTQYF. The chain employs TRBV5-1 and TRBJ2-3, with 7 bases that match TRBD1. Germline CDR1 and CDR2: SGHRS and YFSETQ. V lost 3 bases, J lost 0 bases, and 1 base stayed unmatched. This CDR3 is 14 amino acids long.

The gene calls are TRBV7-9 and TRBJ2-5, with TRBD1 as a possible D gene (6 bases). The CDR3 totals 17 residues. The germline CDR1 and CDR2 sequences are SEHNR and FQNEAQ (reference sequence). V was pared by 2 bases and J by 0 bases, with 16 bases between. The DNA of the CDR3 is TGTGCCAGCAGCTTAACCCGGGACACCCTGTACCAAGAGACCCAGTACTTC. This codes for CASSLTRDTLYQETQYF.

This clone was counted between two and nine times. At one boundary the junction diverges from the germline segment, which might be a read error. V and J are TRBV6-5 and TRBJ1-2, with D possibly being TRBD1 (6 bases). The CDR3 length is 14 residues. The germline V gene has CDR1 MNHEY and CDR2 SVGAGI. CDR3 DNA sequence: TGTGCCGGCAGAGGGGGGGCGCGGAGCTATGGCTACACCTTC. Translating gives CAGRGGARSYGYTF.

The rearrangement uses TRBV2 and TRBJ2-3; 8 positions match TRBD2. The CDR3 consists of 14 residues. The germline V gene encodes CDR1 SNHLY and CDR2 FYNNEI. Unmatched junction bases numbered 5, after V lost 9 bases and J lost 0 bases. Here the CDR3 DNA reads TGTGCCAGTCAGCGGGGGACTAGCACAGATACGCAGTATTTT. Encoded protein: CASQRGTSTDTQYF.

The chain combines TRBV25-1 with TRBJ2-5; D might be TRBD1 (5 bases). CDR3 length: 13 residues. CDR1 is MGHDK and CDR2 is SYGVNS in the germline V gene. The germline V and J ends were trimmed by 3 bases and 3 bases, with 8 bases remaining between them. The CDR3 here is CASSDDSEETQYF. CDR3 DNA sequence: TGTGCCAGCAGTGACGACAGTGAAGAGACCCAGTACTTC.

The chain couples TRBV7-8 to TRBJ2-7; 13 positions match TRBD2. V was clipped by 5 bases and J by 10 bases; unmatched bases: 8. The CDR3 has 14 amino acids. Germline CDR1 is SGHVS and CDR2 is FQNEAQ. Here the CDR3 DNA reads TGTGCCAGCAGCACTAGCGGGGGGGCCCTCATACAGTACTTC. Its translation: CASSTSGGALIQYF.

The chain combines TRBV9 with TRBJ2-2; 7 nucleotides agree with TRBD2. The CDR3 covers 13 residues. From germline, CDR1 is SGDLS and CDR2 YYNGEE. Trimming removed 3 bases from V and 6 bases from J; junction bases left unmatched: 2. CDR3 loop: CASSGSGPGELFF. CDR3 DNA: TGTGCCAGCAGCGGTAGCGGGCCCGGGGAGCTGTTTTTT.

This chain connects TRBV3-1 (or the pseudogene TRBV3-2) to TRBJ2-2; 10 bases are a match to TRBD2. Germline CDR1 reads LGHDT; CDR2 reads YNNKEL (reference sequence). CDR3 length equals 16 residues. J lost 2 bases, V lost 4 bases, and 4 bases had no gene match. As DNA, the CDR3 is TGTGCCAGCAGCCTTAGCGGGGGGCCAAACACCGGGGAGCTGTTTTTT. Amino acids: CASSLSGGPNTGELFF.

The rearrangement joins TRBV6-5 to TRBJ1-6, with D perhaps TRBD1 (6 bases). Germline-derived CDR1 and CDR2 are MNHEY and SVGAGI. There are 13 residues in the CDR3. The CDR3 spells CAGKGQPNSPLHF. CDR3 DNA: TGTGCGGGCAAAGGACAGCCGAATTCACCCCTCCACTTT.

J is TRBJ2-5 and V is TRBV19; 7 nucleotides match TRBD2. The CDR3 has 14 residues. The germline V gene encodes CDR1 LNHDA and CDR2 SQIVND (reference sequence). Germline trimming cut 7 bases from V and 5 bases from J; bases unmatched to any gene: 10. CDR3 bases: TGTGCCAGTACCTTCTCTGACGGGAGGGAGACCCAGTACTTC. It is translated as CASTFSDGRETQYF.

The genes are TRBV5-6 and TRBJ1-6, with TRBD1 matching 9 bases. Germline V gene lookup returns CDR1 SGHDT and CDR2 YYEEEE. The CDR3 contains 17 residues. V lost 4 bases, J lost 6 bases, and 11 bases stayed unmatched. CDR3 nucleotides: TGTGCCAGCAGCCGGGGATCCGGGACAGGGTTTAATTCACCCCTCCACTTT. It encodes CASSRGSGTGFNSPLHF.